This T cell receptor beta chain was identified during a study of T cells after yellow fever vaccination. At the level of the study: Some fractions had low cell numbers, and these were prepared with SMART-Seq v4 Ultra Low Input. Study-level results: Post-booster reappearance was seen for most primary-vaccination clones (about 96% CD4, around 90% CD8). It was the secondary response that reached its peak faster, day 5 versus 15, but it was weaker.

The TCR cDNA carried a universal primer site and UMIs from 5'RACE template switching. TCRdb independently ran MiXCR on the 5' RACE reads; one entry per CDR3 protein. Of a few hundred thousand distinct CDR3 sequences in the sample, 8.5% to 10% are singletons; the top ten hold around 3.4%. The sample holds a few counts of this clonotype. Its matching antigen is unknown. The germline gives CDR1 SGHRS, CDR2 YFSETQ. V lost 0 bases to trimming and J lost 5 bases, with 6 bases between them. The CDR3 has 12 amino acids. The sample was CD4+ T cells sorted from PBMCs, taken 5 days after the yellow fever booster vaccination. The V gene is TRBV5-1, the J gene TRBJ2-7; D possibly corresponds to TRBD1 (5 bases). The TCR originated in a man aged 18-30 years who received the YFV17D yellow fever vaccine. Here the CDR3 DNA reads TGCGCCAGCAGCTTGGAAGGGGACGAGCAGTACGTC. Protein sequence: CASSLEGDEQYV.